The 22 T cell receptor beta chains presented below share a single source sample, sequenced in a study of human T cells and chemical hapten exposure. TCRdb processed the RACE reads anew with MiXCR; each CDR3 protein has one entry. The sample comprises a few hundred thousand distinct CDR3 sequences, 8.6% of which are singletons, and 2.3% rests with the top ten. Time point noted: pre-sensitization, week 0. As for treatment: therapeutic diphenylcyclopropenone sensitization with weekly scalp DPC. The source was whole blood, collected in connection with sensitization to the hapten diphenylcyclopropenone (DPC). These receptors all come from a woman aged 40 to 50 with alopecia areata. Some clones in this sample may be carry-over from other donors' samples.

This clonotype was found a few times. This chain links TRBV28 with TRBJ1-1; D may be TRBD1 (5 bases). The CDR3 contains 13 residues. V was cut by 7 bases and J by 1 base, with 10 bases left in between. Germline V CDR1 and CDR2: MDHEN, SYDVKM. The DNA for the CDR3 is TGTGCCAGCATGGCGGGGGGGAACACTGAAGCTTTCTTT. Protein: CASMAGGNTEAFF.

Of note for this clonotype: A much larger clone lies a single base off, so this may be a read error. V gene TRBV15 combines with J gene TRBJ2-5; D unclear. Germline V gene data show CDR1 as LNHNV and CDR2 as YYDKDF (reference sequence). This CDR3 is built from 13 residues. V dropped 0 bases and J dropped 5 bases, with 7 bases sitting between them. The DNA of the CDR3 is TGTGCCACCAGCAGAGATCGCAAGGAGACCCAGTACTTC. It codes for CATSRDRKETQYF.

Here the CDR3 DNA reads TGTGCCAGCAGGAGGGGCTCCGGGAGTGGAGATACGCAGTATTTT. Translated, it gives CASRRGSGSGDTQYF. V usage is TRBV2 and J usage is TRBJ2-3; D perhaps matches TRBD2 (6 bases). CDR1 is SNHLY, CDR2 FYNNEI, per germline. V dropped 6 bases and J dropped 5 bases, with 18 bases sitting between them. This CDR3 region has 15 residues.

V is TRBV4-1 and J is TRBJ2-3; the D gene could be TRBD1 or TRBD2 (5 bases each). In germline, CDR1 is MGHRA, CDR2 YSYEKL. This CDR3 spans 13 amino acids. V gave up 2 bases and J gave up 7 bases, with 10 bases separating them. The CDR3 is CASSQPGTYTQYF. In DNA form, the CDR3 reads TGCGCCAGCAGCCAACCTGGGACGTATACGCAGTATTTT.

The V gene is TRBV28, the J gene TRBJ1-1; D is undetermined. Trimming removed 4 bases from V and 3 bases from J, with 9 bases in between. Germline V lookup: CDR1 MDHEN, CDR2 SYDVKM. The CDR3 extends over 13 amino acids. CDR3 DNA sequence: TGTGCCAGCAGTTCCCGGTTGTACACTGAAGCTTTCTTT. As protein: CASSSRLYTEAFF.

This clonotype showed up many times. J is TRBJ1-4 and V is TRBV7-9; no definite D call. The CDR3 is made up of 16 amino acids. CDR1 SEHNR and CDR2 FQNEAQ come from the germline V gene (reference sequence). The V and J ends lost 3 bases and 2 bases respectively, with 13 bases between them. The CDR3 DNA is TGTGCCAGCAGCTTTGAGGGCAGCGAGACTAATGAAAAACTGTTTTTT. Protein sequence: CASSFEGSETNEKLFF.

This clonotype was counted only a few times. The gene calls are TRBV4-1 and TRBJ1-1; possible D gene TRBD1, 6 bases. V was pared by 8 bases and J by 0 bases, with 10 bases between. This CDR3 region has 13 residues. CDR1 MGHRA and CDR2 YSYEKL come from the germline V gene. CDR3 DNA: TGCGCCAGCGGGGAGGGGGTGAACACTGAAGCTTTCTTT. It is translated as CASGEGVNTEAFF.

This clonotype was detected many times. This rearrangement joins TRBV7-2 to TRBJ1-6; no clear D gene. The germline gives CDR1 SGHTA, CDR2 FQGNSA. The CDR3 has 14 amino acids. The germline V and J ends were trimmed by 3 bases and 7 bases, with 10 bases remaining between them. The CDR3 spells CASSLGTENSPLHF. The CDR3 DNA sequence: TGTGCCAGCAGCTTGGGTACGGAGAATTCACCCCTCCACTTT.

This sequence joins TRBV6-5 and TRBJ2-1, with TRBD2 identical over 10 bases. Germline CDR1 is MNHEY and CDR2 is SVGAGI. This CDR3 spans 15 amino acids. The V segment lost 6 bases and the J segment 6 bases; nucleotides outside the gene matches: 8. The CDR3 bases are TGTGCCAGCAGAGCGGGAGGGCCAGGGAGCAATGAGCAGTTCTTC. Translating it yields CASRAGGPGSNEQFF.

This clonotype was counted a few times. The chain couples TRBV5-1 to TRBJ1-1; D ambiguous. Deletions cut 5 bases from V and 7 bases from J, with 18 bases between. The CDR3 consists of 14 residues. Looked up from germline, CDR1 is SGHRS and CDR2 is YFSETQ. This CDR3 reads CASRPGSRVGEAFF. CDR3 nucleotides: TGCGCCAGCAGACCTGGAAGCCGAGTAGGTGAAGCTTTCTTT.

CDR3 DNA: TGTGCCAGCAGCTTAGCGGGACAGGGGGCAGAGACCCAGTACTTC. It encodes CASSLAGQGAETQYF. V usage is TRBV7-2 and J usage is TRBJ2-5; 12 bases align to TRBD1. The CDR3 covers 15 residues. CDR1 and CDR2 (germline): SGHTA, FQGNSA. Trimming took 0 bases from V and 4 from J; bases not matched to a gene: 0.

This clonotype was counted only a few times. The CDR3 spells CASRDPGGLAKNIQYF. CDR3 coding DNA: TGTGCCAGCAGGGACCCAGGAGGGCTCGCCAAAAACATTCAGTACTTC. J is TRBJ2-4 and V is TRBV28; D possibly corresponds to TRBD2 (6 bases). The CDR3 is 16 residues long. Per the germline V gene, CDR1 is MDHEN and CDR2 is SYDVKM. V was pared by 6 bases and J by 1 base, with 16 bases between.

This clonotype was recorded at least ten times. V gene TRBV5-1 combines with J gene TRBJ2-7; tentatively, D is TRBD1 (6 bases). Trimming stripped 7 bases from V and 2 bases from J, with 10 bases between. The germline V gene encodes CDR1 SGHRS and CDR2 YFSETQ. The CDR3 extends over 12 amino acids. The CDR3 loop is CASQDSPYEQYF. CDR3 DNA sequence: TGCGCCAGCCAGGACAGCCCCTACGAGCAGTACTTC.

The chain is built from TRBV28 and TRBJ2-2; D not resolved. Germline CDR1 MDHEN, CDR2 SYDVKM. The CDR3 has 14 amino acids. V shed 2 bases and J shed 5 bases, with 9 bases lying between them. CDR3 bases: TGTGCCAGCAGTTTAGGAAGCCCAACCGGGGAGCTGTTTTTT. Translated: CASSLGSPTGELFF.

This clonotype was seen just once. The chain carries TRBV7-2 and TRBJ2-5, with a possible D match to TRBD2 (6 bases). Trimming took off 1 base at V and 5 bases at J, with 8 bases between the two ends. The CDR3 has 13 amino acids. The germline V gene encodes CDR1 SGHTA and CDR2 FQGNSA. As DNA, the CDR3 is TGTGCCAGCAGCTTAGGGGACTGGGAGACCCAGTACTTC. It specifies CASSLGDWETQYF.

The CDR3 here is CSGRDSTTYEQYF. For the CDR3, the DNA is TGCAGCGGGAGGGACAGCACCACCTACGAGCAGTACTTC. J is TRBJ2-7 and V is TRBV29-1; a possible D gene is TRBD1 (7 bases). Trimming stripped 7 bases from V and 2 bases from J, with 15 bases between. This CDR3 comprises 13 residues. Germline V gene lookup returns CDR1 SQVTM and CDR2 ANQGSEA.

This sequence joins TRBV5-1 and TRBJ2-1; D possibly matches TRBD1 or TRBD2 (5 bases each). Trimming removed 0 bases at V and 8 bases at J, with 18 bases between. The length of the CDR3 is 16 residues. Germline lookup yields CDR1 SGHRS and CDR2 YFSETQ. CDR3 protein: CASSLAWGRYSDEQFF. The CDR3 nucleotides read TGCGCCAGCAGCTTGGCTTGGGGACGGTATAGCGATGAGCAGTTCTTC. Based on the CDR3 plus reference TRBV5-1 and TRBJ2-1, the full variable domain is KAGVTQTPRYLIKTRGQQVTLSCSPISGHRSVSWYQQTPGQGLQFLFEYFSETQRNKGNFPGRFSGRQFSNSRSEMNVSTLELGDSALYLCASSLAWGRYSDEQFFGPGTRLTVL.

This clonotype has more than one count but fewer than ten. V is TRBV5-6 and J is TRBJ2-2; 7 nucleotides match TRBD2. Germline assignment: CDR1 SGHDT and CDR2 YYEEEE. J lost 5 bases, V lost 4 bases, and 8 bases had no gene match. The CDR3 consists of 15 residues. Here the CDR3 DNA reads TGTGCCAGCAGCCCGTACGGGCGGGAGACCGGGGAGCTGTTTTTT. The encoded protein is CASSPYGRETGELFF.

There are a few counts of this clonotype. The V and J genes are TRBV29-1 and TRBJ2-1; unclear D gene. This CDR3 comprises 12 residues. The ends were cut back, 3 bases at V and 12 bases at J, with 15 bases in the middle. CDR1 and CDR2 (germline): SQVTM, ANQGSEA. For the CDR3, the DNA is TGCAGCGTTGATATGCAGCCCGTGGGGCAGTTCTTC. It translates to CSVDMQPVGQFF.

The chain carries TRBV29-1 and TRBJ2-4, with D maybe TRBD1 (7 bases). Deletions cut 7 bases from V and 1 base from J, with 29 bases between. Germline V gene sequence: CDR1 SQVTM, CDR2 ANQGSEA. The CDR3 extends over 19 amino acids. CDR3 residues: CSAGSLVRETGFAKNIQYF. CDR3 DNA sequence: TGCAGCGCGGGTTCATTGGTACGGGAGACAGGGTTTGCCAAAAACATTCAGTACTTC.

This clonotype was observed a handful of times. V is TRBV29-1 and J is TRBJ2-7; D remains unclear. With 4 bases removed from V and 6 bases from J, the gap between germline ends came to 13 bases. CDR1 is SQVTM, CDR2 ANQGSEA, per germline. The CDR3 is 12 amino acids. CDR3 bases: TGCAGCGTTGTGGGCTTTCCGGCCGAGCAGTACTTC. This encodes CSVVGFPAEQYF.

This chain connects TRBV5-8 to TRBJ2-7; D possibly uses TRBD1 or TRBD2 (7 bases each). Trimming removed 0 bases at V and 6 bases at J, with 19 bases between. The CDR3 is 16 residues long. CDR1 is SGHTS, CDR2 YDEGEE, per germline. CDR3 protein: CASSLAYRQGGAEQYF. The CDR3, as DNA: TGTGCCAGCAGCTTGGCCTACCGACAGGGAGGGGCCGAGCAGTACTTC. Drawing the rest from reference TRBV5-8 and TRBJ2-7, the complete variable domain is EAGVTQSPTHLIKTRGQQATLRCSPISGHTSVYWYQQALGLGLQFLLWYDEGEERNRGNFPPRFSGRQFPNYSSELNVNALELEDSALYLCASSLAYRQGGAEQYFGPGTRLTVT.